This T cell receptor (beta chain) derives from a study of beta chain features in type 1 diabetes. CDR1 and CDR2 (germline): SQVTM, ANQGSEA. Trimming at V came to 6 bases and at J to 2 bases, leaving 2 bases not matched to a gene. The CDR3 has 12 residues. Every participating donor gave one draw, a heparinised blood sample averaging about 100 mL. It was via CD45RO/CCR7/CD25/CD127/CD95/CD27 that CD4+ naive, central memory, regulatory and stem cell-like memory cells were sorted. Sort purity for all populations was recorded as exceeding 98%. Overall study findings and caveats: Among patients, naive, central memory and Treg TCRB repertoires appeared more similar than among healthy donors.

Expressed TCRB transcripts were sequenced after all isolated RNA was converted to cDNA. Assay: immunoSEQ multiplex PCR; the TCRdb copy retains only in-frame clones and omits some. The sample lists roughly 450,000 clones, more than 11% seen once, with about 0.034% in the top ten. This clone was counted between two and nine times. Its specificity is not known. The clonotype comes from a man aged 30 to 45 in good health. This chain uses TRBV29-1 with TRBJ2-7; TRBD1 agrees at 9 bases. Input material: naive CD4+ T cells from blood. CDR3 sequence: CSVRTGAYEQYF. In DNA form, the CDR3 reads TGCAGCGTCCGGACAGGGGCCTACGAGCAGTACTTC.